This TCR beta chain was found in a study of shared clonotypes between healthy human individuals. This table comes from immunoSEQ multiplex PCR, and its TCRdb copy is limited to in-frame clones, with some not included. The sample contains about 470,000 clones, 75% to 85% of which appear only once. This CDR3 contains 16 residues. CDR1 SGHTA and CDR2 FQGTGA come from the germline V gene. V was pared by 5 bases and J by 3 bases, with 11 bases of the junction left unmatched. The chain joins TRBV7-3 to TRBJ2-7; TRBD2 aligns across 9 bases. Source material: PBMCs. The source of this sequence is a woman aged 40-49 years in good health. Some clones in this sample may be carry-over from other donors' samples. CDR3 DNA: TGTGCCAGCAGCCCCGGGGGCGGGAGGGCCCTCTACGAGCAGTACTTC. Its protein is CASSPGGGRALYEQYF.